This entry concerns a single TCR beta chain. The antigen is undetermined. This entry comes from a study of T cell responses to AZD1222 COVID-19 vaccine. Study-level findings and limits: Spike-specific TCR repertoires showed rising breadth and depth after two AZD1222 doses. Repertoires were collected only later (after the peak T cell response had occurred). In a largely white British group with more females than males, clonal diversity was possibly underestimated.

This CDR3 contains 14 residues. CDR1 is SGHVS and CDR2 is FNYEAQ in the germline V gene. The V segment lost 5 bases and the J segment 8 bases; nucleotides outside the gene matches: 7. TCRdb keeps only in-frame clones here, not all; method: immunoSEQ multiplex PCR. The data contain 90,000 to 120,000 clones, around 87% of them singletons. The J gene is TRBJ2-1, the V gene TRBV7-6, with 9 bases fitting TRBD2. Here the sequenced sample was peripheral blood, taken on day 0 of AZD1222 vaccination. The source of this sequence is an adult in good health. CDR3 sequence reads: CASSTQGLAYEQFF. Written as DNA, the CDR3 is TGTGCCAGCAGCACACAGGGACTAGCATATGAGCAGTTCTTC.